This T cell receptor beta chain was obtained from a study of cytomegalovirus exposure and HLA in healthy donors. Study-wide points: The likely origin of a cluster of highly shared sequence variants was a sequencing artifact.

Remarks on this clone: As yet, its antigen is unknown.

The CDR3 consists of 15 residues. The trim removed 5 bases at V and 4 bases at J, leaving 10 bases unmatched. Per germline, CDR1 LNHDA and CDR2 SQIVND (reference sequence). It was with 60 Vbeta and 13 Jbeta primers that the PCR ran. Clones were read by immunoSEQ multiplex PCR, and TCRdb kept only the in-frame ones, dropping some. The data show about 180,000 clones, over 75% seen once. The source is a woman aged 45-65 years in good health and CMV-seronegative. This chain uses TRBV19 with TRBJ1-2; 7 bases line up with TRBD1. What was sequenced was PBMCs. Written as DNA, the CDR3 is TGTGCCAGTAGTCCCCCTTCGACAGGGATCTATGGCTACACCTTC. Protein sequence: CASSPPSTGIYGYTF.